A single sample is the source of the 16 T cell receptor beta chains below, sequenced in a study of memory CD4+ T cells and cytomegalovirus serostatus. This table comes from immunoSEQ multiplex PCR, and its TCRdb copy is limited to in-frame clones, with some not included. The sample includes about 45,000 clones, around 82% of them seen just once. Single viable CD3+CD4+CD8-CD45RO+ cells were sorted as the memory CD4+ T cells. Input material: memory CD4+ T cells from blood. These TCRs come from an adult in good health and CMV-seronegative.

This clone was seen once. The V gene is TRBV7-6, the J gene TRBJ2-3; no clear D gene. The germline CDR1 and CDR2 sequences are SGHVS and FNYEAQ. CDR3 length: 15 residues. The germline V and J ends were trimmed by 5 bases and 2 bases, with 14 bases remaining between them. CDR3 region: CASSPVDPNTDTQYF. The CDR3 DNA sequence: TGTGCCAGCAGCCCAGTCGACCCGAACACAGATACGCAGTATTTT.

The V gene is TRBV28, the J gene TRBJ1-1; 8 bases map to TRBD1. The germline V gene has CDR1 MDHEN and CDR2 SYDVKM. CDR3 length: 16 residues. J gave up 0 bases and V 6 bases, and 9 bases lay outside the gene matches. The CDR3 DNA follows: TGTGCCAGCAGCCTTTTACAGGGGGATTTGAACACTGAAGCTTTCTTT. Protein product: CASSLLQGDLNTEAFF. The full variable domain, with the rest looked up from reference TRBV28 and TRBJ1-1, is DVKVTQSSRYLVKRTGEKVFLECVQDMDHENMFWYRQDPGLGLRLIYFSYDVKMKEKGDIPEGYSVSREKKERFSLILESASTNQTSMYLCASSLLQGDLNTEAFFGQGTRLTVV.

This clone occurred once. J is TRBJ2-7 and V is TRBV7-2; either TRBD1 or TRBD2 may supply D (6 bases each). Per the germline V gene, CDR1 is SGHTA and CDR2 is FQGNSA. This CDR3 comprises 13 residues. V shed 5 bases and J shed 4 bases, with 12 bases lying between them. This chain's CDR3 is CASSPRRGYEQYF. CDR3 sequence (DNA): TGTGCCAGCAGCCCTAGGAGGGGGTACGAGCAGTACTTC.

In DNA, the CDR3 is TGTGCCAGCAGAGGGGGAGCCGGGGGACTGTTTTTT. As protein: CASRGGAGGLFF. This chain links TRBV6-5 with TRBJ1-4; TRBD1 might be the D (6 bases). This CDR3 comprises 12 residues. In germline, CDR1 is MNHEY, CDR2 SVGAGI. V lost 6 bases to trimming and J lost 13 bases, with 15 bases between them.

The V and J genes are TRBV9 and TRBJ1-2, with D possibly matching TRBD1 (5 bases). The germline CDR1 and CDR2 sequences are SGDLS and YYNGEE. The CDR3 is 15 amino acids. The germline V and J ends were trimmed by 6 bases and 0 bases, with 15 bases remaining between them. In nucleotides, the CDR3 is TGTGCCAGCACTCCCGGGACTGGGACTAACTATGGCTACACCTTC. It translates to CASTPGTGTNYGYTF.

The chain is built from TRBV7-2 and TRBJ2-7; D gene ambiguous. The germline V and J ends were trimmed by 2 bases and 1 base, with 15 bases remaining between them. CDR3 length: 16 amino acids. The germline V gene encodes CDR1 SGHTA and CDR2 FQGNSA. CDR3 DNA sequence: TGTGCCAGCAGCTTATTTCCCTCCACGGGTTCCTACGAGCAGTACTTC. Its protein product is CASSLFPSTGSYEQYF.

The chain carries TRBV6-1 and TRBJ2-7; D remains ambiguous. CDR3 size: 12 residues. From germline, CDR1 is MNHNS and CDR2 SASEGT. The V end was cut by 8 bases, the J end by 2 bases, with 10 bases between. The CDR3 DNA sequence: TGTGCCAGCTCGGAAAGGGCCTACGAGCAGTACTTC. This encodes CASSERAYEQYF.

The chain carries TRBV7-2 and TRBJ2-2, with 8 nucleotides matching TRBD2. The J segment lost 4 bases and the V segment lost 5 bases, leaving 6 bases of the junction unmatched. Germline lookup yields CDR1 SGHTA and CDR2 FQGNSA. The CDR3 extends over 15 amino acids. CDR3 coding DNA: TGTGCCAGCAGCCTTCGGGGGGGTGCCACCGGGGAGCTGTTTTTT. This sequence encodes CASSLRGGATGELFF.

The chain employs TRBV7-2 and TRBJ2-3; D is perhaps TRBD2 (5 bases). V was shortened by 5 bases and J by 3 bases, with 9 bases between the two germline ends. Germline V gene lookup returns CDR1 SGHTA and CDR2 FQGNSA. CDR3 length: 13 amino acids. In DNA form, the CDR3 reads TGTGCCAGCAGCCCTGGACTTACAGATACGCAGTATTTT. Its protein product is CASSPGLTDTQYF. The whole variable domain, remainder taken from reference TRBV7-2 and TRBJ2-3, is GAGVSQSPSNKVTEKGKDVELRCDPISGHTALYWYRQSLGQGLEFLIYFQGNSAPDKSGLPSDRFSAERTGGSVSTLTIQRTQQEDSAVYLCASSPGLTDTQYFGPGTRLTVL.

This sequence joins TRBV27 and TRBJ1-2; D unclear. The CDR3 length is 13 residues. Per germline, CDR1 MNHEY and CDR2 SMNVEV (reference sequence). The V and J ends lost 2 bases and 4 bases respectively, with 8 bases between them. The CDR3 here is CASSLKVGYGYTF. The CDR3 DNA reads as TGTGCCAGCAGTTTAAAGGTTGGCTATGGCTACACCTTC.

This chain connects TRBV28 to TRBJ2-6; 9 nucleotides align to TRBD1. Germline CDR1 MDHEN, CDR2 SYDVKM. V gave up 6 bases and J gave up 0 bases; unmatched junction bases: 9. The CDR3 is made up of 18 amino acids. The CDR3: CASSPGTGPLSGANVLTF. The CDR3 region has the DNA TGTGCCAGCAGCCCCGGGACAGGGCCGCTCTCTGGGGCCAACGTCCTGACTTTC.

The genes are TRBV6-5 and TRBJ1-2; D may be TRBD1 (5 bases). Germline V gene data show CDR1 as MNHEY and CDR2 as SVGAGI. The CDR3 totals 14 residues. The germline V and J ends were trimmed by 5 bases and 8 bases, with 18 bases remaining between them. The CDR3 loop is CASSEGGDLGGYTF. For the CDR3, the DNA is TGTGCCAGCAGTGAAGGTGGGGACTTGGGCGGCTACACCTTC.

The V call is TRBV19, the J call TRBJ2-3; 7 bases match TRBD2. Germline V lookup: CDR1 LNHDA, CDR2 SQIVND (reference sequence). This CDR3 contains 15 residues. V was clipped by 3 bases and J by 4 bases; unmatched bases: 7. CDR3 DNA: TGTGCCAGTAGTATGGCAGGGCGGGGGTCAGATACGCAGTATTTT. Translation gives CASSMAGRGSDTQYF.

The genes are TRBV5-5 and TRBJ1-2, with 7 bases fitting TRBD1. V lost 4 bases and J lost 4; bases outside the gene matches: 13. This CDR3 comprises 16 residues. Germline V gene sequence: CDR1 SGHKS, CDR2 YYEKEE (reference sequence). DNA of the CDR3: TGTGCCAGCAGCAGGGTTGGACAGGTTGGGGGCTATGGCTACACCTTC. As protein: CASSRVGQVGGYGYTF.

The chain is built from TRBV7-2 and TRBJ2-7, with a tentative D call TRBD1 (5 bases). The ends were cut back, 1 base at V and 5 bases at J, with 12 bases in the middle. Germline CDR1 SGHTA, CDR2 FQGNSA. The CDR3 loop spans 14 amino acids. The DNA for the CDR3 is TGTGCCAGCAGCTTAGGGACATCGGTAGACGAGCAGTACTTC. As protein: CASSLGTSVDEQYF.

The gene calls are TRBV5-1 and TRBJ2-3; D is possibly TRBD2 (7 bases). V was clipped by 4 bases and J by 4 bases, with 22 bases between them. CDR3 length: 17 residues. Germline-derived CDR1 and CDR2 are SGHRS and YFSETQ. Here the CDR3 DNA reads TGCGCCAGCAGCGTCGGACTAGGGGGGACCAGGGCAGATACGCAGTATTTT. This gives the protein CASSVGLGGTRADTQYF.